This is a list of T cell receptor beta chains from one sample in a study of T cell responses to AZD1222 COVID-19 vaccine. Sequencing used immunoSEQ multiplex PCR; TCRdb keeps in-frame clones, though not all of them. The table includes roughly 190,000 clones, 85% to 95% detected once. The sample was peripheral blood, taken on day 0 of AZD1222 vaccination. The receptors derive from an adult in good health. Each CDR3 is given with its conserved first and last residue. The order of the fields is J gene, V gene, clone size, D gene, CDR3 DNA, CDR3 protein. The D gene is left open where the match is weak. The listing skips clone size in some rows; elsewhere it reads once, few, many or a size class.

J: TRBJ2-7
V: TRBV2
size: once
D: TRBD1
DNA: TGTGCCAGCAGTGAAAATCGGGACAGCCCCTACGAGCAGTACTTC
CDR3: CASSENRDSPYEQYF

J: TRBJ1-5
V: TRBV10-3
size: once
D: -
DNA: TGTGCCATCAGTGAGTCGGATTATAGCAATCAGCCCCAGCATTTT
CDR3: CAISESDYSNQPQHF

J: TRBJ1-2
V: TRBV6-5
size: -
D: -
DNA: TGTGCCAGCAGTCCACAGGGCTATGGCTACACCTTC
CDR3: CASSPQGYGYTF

J: TRBJ1-1
V: TRBV2
size: -
D: TRBD1
DNA: TGTGCCAGCAGTGAAGAGGCAGGGGGCTCGGGCACTGAAGCTTTCTTT
CDR3: CASSEEAGGSGTEAFF

J: TRBJ1-2
V: TRBV10-3
size: -
D: -
DNA: TGTGCCATCAGTGCCCTCGAGATGGCAGGGGAGGAGTCTGGCTACACCTTC
CDR3: CAISALEMAGEESGYTF

J: TRBJ2-7
V: TRBV27
size: -
D: -
DNA: TGTGCCAGCAGTTTACAATTCCCCCGGGAGCAGTACTTC
CDR3: CASSLQFPREQYF

J: TRBJ1-1
V: TRBV13
size: -
D: TRBD1
DNA: TGTGCCAGCAGCGCCGGACAGGGGACTGAAGCTTTCTTT
CDR3: CASSAGQGTEAFF

J: TRBJ1-1
V: TRBV29-1
size: -
D: -
DNA: TGCAGCGTCCGTCCAAACACTGAAGCTTTCTTT
CDR3: CSVRPNTEAFF

J: TRBJ2-3
V: TRBV21-1
size: -
D: -
DNA: TGTGCCAGCAGCAAACTGCCCCAGGAAGGCACAGATACGCAGTATTTT
CDR3: CASSKLPQEGTDTQYF

J: TRBJ1-2
V: TRBV7-9
size: -
D: -
DNA: TGTGCCAGCAGCCCCATGGGGGACTATGGCTACACCTTC
CDR3: CASSPMGDYGYTF

J: TRBJ1-3
V: TRBV28
size: once
D: -
DNA: TGTGCCACCACAGGATCTGGAAACACCATATATTTT
CDR3: CATTGSGNTIYF

J: TRBJ1-6
V: TRBV3-1/TRBV3-2
size: -
D: -
DNA: TGTGCCAGCAGCCGGGCGGGTAGGTCACCCCTCCACTTT
CDR3: CASSRAGRSPLHF

J: TRBJ2-7
V: TRBV2
size: -
D: -
DNA: TGTGCCAGCGCGGCCTACTACGAGCAGTACTTC
CDR3: CASAAYYEQYF

J: TRBJ1-1
V: TRBV30
size: once
D: -
DNA: TGTGCCTGGAAAAGAACGAAGTACACTGAAGCTTTCTTT
CDR3: CAWKRTKYTEAFF

J: TRBJ2-1
V: TRBV6-5
size: few
D: -
DNA: TGTGCCAGCAGCTCACTACCTGCCAGAACCAATGAGCAGTTCTTC
CDR3: CASSSLPARTNEQFF

J: TRBJ2-1
V: TRBV19
size: -
D: -
DNA: TGTGCCAGTAGCAATACAATGGAGCAGTTCTTC
CDR3: CASSNTMEQFF

J: TRBJ1-3
V: TRBV2
size: -
D: -
DNA: TGTGCCAGCACTCCCGTGGGGGTAAACACCATATATTTT
CDR3: CASTPVGVNTIYF

J: TRBJ2-7
V: TRBV14
size: -
D: TRBD2
DNA: TGTGCCAGCAGCCGGACTAGTGCTGGATCCTACGAGCAGTACTTC
CDR3: CASSRTSAGSYEQYF

J: TRBJ1-1
V: TRBV13
size: -
D: -
DNA: TGTGCCAGCAGCTTGAGGTCACCGGCTGCTGAAGCTTTCTTT
CDR3: CASSLRSPAAEAFF

J: TRBJ1-1
V: TRBV3-1/TRBV3-2
size: -
D: -
DNA: TGTGCCAGCAGCCAAGATGACGGGAACACTGAAGCTTTCTTT
CDR3: CASSQDDGNTEAFF

J: TRBJ1-1
V: TRBV19
size: -
D: TRBD1
DNA: TGTGCCAGTAGTATTGGGATGAGGACAGGGAGAACTGAAGCTTTCTTT
CDR3: CASSIGMRTGRTEAFF

J: TRBJ1-5
V: TRBV19
size: once
D: -
DNA: TGTGCCAGTAGTAGGATCCCAGGGACTCAGCCCCAGCATTTT
CDR3: CASSRIPGTQPQHF

J: TRBJ2-3
V: TRBV6-1
size: -
D: TRBD2
DNA: TGTGCCAGCAGTGCGGGACTAGCGGGAGGAAGCACAGATACGCAGTATTTT
CDR3: CASSAGLAGGSTDTQYF

J: TRBJ2-7
V: TRBV4-1
size: once
D: -
DNA: TGCGCCAGCAGCCAACCTTGGGCCTCGGACGAGCAGTACTTC
CDR3: CASSQPWASDEQYF

J: TRBJ2-7
V: TRBV6-5
size: -
D: -
DNA: TGTGCCAGCACCGGGTCGAGTACCTACGAGCAGTACTTC
CDR3: CASTGSSTYEQYF

J: TRBJ2-1
V: TRBV10-2
size: -
D: TRBD2
DNA: TGCGCCAGCAGCGGACTAGCGGGGGGCTCCCCCTCCTACAATGAGCAGTTCTTC
CDR3: CASSGLAGGSPSYNEQFF

J: TRBJ1-2
V: TRBV19
size: -
D: -
DNA: TGTGCCAGTAAGAGGGAGGGGCCCCAAGGACGGGGTAACTATGGCTACACCTTC
CDR3: CASKREGPQGRGNYGYTF

J: TRBJ1-1
V: TRBV29-1
size: -
D: -
DNA: TGCGTGGGTGAGAACACTGAAGCTTTCTTT
CDR3: CVGENTEAFF

J: TRBJ1-2
V: TRBV5-1
size: -
D: -
DNA: TGCGCCAGCAGCCCGCCCGGGGGGCTGAACCCCTTCTACACCTTC
CDR3: CASSPPGGLNPFYTF

J: TRBJ1-2
V: TRBV6-2/TRBV6-3
size: -
D: -
DNA: TGTGCCAGCAGCCCTCCAGGGGCTGGAGGGTATATCGGCGGCTACACCTTC
CDR3: CASSPPGAGGYIGGYTF

J: TRBJ2-1
V: TRBV6-5
size: -
D: -
DNA: TGTGCCAGCAGTTACAGAGCGCGGAGTGAGCAGTTCTTC
CDR3: CASSYRARSEQFF

J: TRBJ1-6
V: TRBV4-2
size: -
D: -
DNA: TGTGCCAGCAGCCAAGTGAGGTCCCAGGGTAATTCACCCCTCCACTTT
CDR3: CASSQVRSQGNSPLHF

J: TRBJ1-1
V: TRBV6-1
size: -
D: -
DNA: TGTGCCAGCAGTGAAGCGGGGAACACTGAAGCTTTCTTT
CDR3: CASSEAGNTEAFF

J: TRBJ2-2
V: TRBV2
size: -
D: -
DNA: TGTGCCAGCATAAACCGGCCGCGGACCGGGGAGCTGTTTTTT
CDR3: CASINRPRTGELFF

J: TRBJ1-5
V: TRBV6-5
size: -
D: TRBD1
DNA: TGTGCCAGCAGTTGGGGACAGGGTCTGCCCCAGCATTTT
CDR3: CASSWGQGLPQHF

J: TRBJ2-2
V: TRBV20-1
size: -
D: TRBD2
DNA: TGCAGTGGCACTAGCGGCGGGGAGCTGTTTTTT
CDR3: CSGTSGGELFF

J: TRBJ2-1
V: TRBV18
size: -
D: -
DNA: TGTGCCAGCTCACCTTCAGGGGGGTTCGACAATGAGCAGTTCTTC
CDR3: CASSPSGGFDNEQFF

J: TRBJ1-6
V: TRBV5-4
size: -
D: -
DNA: TGTGCCAGCAGCTTGGATGAGAATTCACCCCTCCACTTT
CDR3: CASSLDENSPLHF

J: TRBJ2-7
V: TRBV7-8
size: -
D: -
DNA: TGTGCCAGCAGCTTGTTCGTTCCCCAACGCGACGAGCAGTACTTC
CDR3: CASSLFVPQRDEQYF

J: TRBJ2-3
V: TRBV19
size: once
D: TRBD2
DNA: TGTGCCAGTAGTGGAGCAGTTAGCGGGAAACTAATCACAGATACGCAGTATTTT
CDR3: CASSGAVSGKLITDTQYF

J: TRBJ1-1
V: TRBV18
size: -
D: TRBD1
DNA: TGTGCCAGCTCAGCCGGGACAGGGTTCAGCACTGAAGCTTTCTTT
CDR3: CASSAGTGFSTEAFF

J: TRBJ2-1
V: TRBV5-1
size: -
D: -
DNA: TGCGCCAGCAGCACGGGACACTCCTACAATGAGCAGTTCTTC
CDR3: CASSTGHSYNEQFF

J: TRBJ1-6
V: TRBV7-9
size: -
D: -
DNA: TGTGCCAGCAGCTTATCTGGGTCAGCCCTTAATTCACCCCTCCACTTT
CDR3: CASSLSGSALNSPLHF

J: TRBJ2-3
V: TRBV25-1
size: once
D: -
DNA: TGTGCCAGCAGTGTCGGAAGGGGTGGCGTTGCAGATACGCAGTATTTT
CDR3: CASSVGRGGVADTQYF

J: TRBJ2-7
V: TRBV7-2
size: -
D: -
DNA: TGTGCCAGCAGCCGTCGACTCGACTACGAGCAGTACTTC
CDR3: CASSRRLDYEQYF

J: TRBJ1-1
V: TRBV5-8
size: -
D: TRBD1
DNA: TGTGCCAGCAGCCTAGGGACAGGGACCGTGAACACTGAAGCTTTCTTT
CDR3: CASSLGTGTVNTEAFF

J: TRBJ1-4
V: TRBV5-1
size: -
D: -
DNA: TGCGCCAGCAGCTTGGGACACCGGGACCCCTCAACTAATGAAAAACTGTTTTTT
CDR3: CASSLGHRDPSTNEKLFF

J: TRBJ2-5
V: TRBV28
size: -
D: TRBD2
DNA: TGTGCCAGCAGTTGTCGCCCTCTAGCGGGAAGCCAAGAGACCCAGTACTTC
CDR3: CASSCRPLAGSQETQYF

J: TRBJ2-2
V: TRBV14
size: -
D: TRBD1
DNA: TGTGCCAGCAGCCAAACGCAGGGGGTCACCGGGGAGCTGTTTTTT
CDR3: CASSQTQGVTGELFF

J: TRBJ1-6
V: TRBV9
size: once
D: -
DNA: TGTGCCAGCAGCGAAGGCACACCTGGCGATTCACCCCTCCACTTT
CDR3: CASSEGTPGDSPLHF

J: TRBJ1-2
V: TRBV18
size: -
D: -
DNA: TGTGCCAGCTCACCATCGGTAGAAAACTATGGCTACACCTTC
CDR3: CASSPSVENYGYTF

J: TRBJ2-3
V: TRBV11-2
size: -
D: -
DNA: TGTGCCAGCAGCTTATCCCCGGGACGCCCCACAGATACGCAGTATTTT
CDR3: CASSLSPGRPTDTQYF

J: TRBJ1-2
V: TRBV14
size: once
D: -
DNA: TGTGCCAGCAGCCAAGTTTCCGGCGTGGTATATGGCTACACCTTC
CDR3: CASSQVSGVVYGYTF

J: TRBJ1-2
V: TRBV10-2
size: -
D: TRBD1
DNA: TGCGCCAGCACGCCGTACGGACAGGGCTATGGCTACACCTTC
CDR3: CASTPYGQGYGYTF

J: TRBJ1-1
V: TRBV11-2
size: -
D: TRBD1
DNA: TGTGCCAGCAGCTTAATGAGGGGGCTCGCTTTCTTT
CDR3: CASSLMRGLAFF

J: TRBJ2-7
V: TRBV3-1/TRBV3-2
size: -
D: TRBD2
DNA: TGTACCAGCAGCCCCCGGGTAGCGGGTACCTACGAGCAGTACTTC
CDR3: CTSSPRVAGTYEQYF

J: TRBJ1-5
V: TRBV19
size: -
D: -
DNA: TGTGCCAGTAGTAGCCGAGGGGGGGCGAGCAATCAGCCCCAGCATTTT
CDR3: CASSSRGGASNQPQHF